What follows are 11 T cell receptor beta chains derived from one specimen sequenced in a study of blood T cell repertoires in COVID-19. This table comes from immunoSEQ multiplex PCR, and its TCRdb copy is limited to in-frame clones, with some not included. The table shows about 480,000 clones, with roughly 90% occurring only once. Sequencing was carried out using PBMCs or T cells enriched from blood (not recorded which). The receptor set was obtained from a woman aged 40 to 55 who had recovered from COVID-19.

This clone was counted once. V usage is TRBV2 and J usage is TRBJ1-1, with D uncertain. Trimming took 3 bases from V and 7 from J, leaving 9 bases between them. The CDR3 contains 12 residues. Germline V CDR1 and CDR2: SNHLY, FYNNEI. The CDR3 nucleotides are TGTGCCAGCAGTGACGACACCTGTGAAGCTTTCTTT. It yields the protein CASSDDTCEAFF.

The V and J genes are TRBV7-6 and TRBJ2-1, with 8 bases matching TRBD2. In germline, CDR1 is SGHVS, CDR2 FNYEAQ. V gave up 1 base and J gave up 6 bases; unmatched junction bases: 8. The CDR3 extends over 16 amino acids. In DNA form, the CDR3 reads TGTGCCAGCAGCTTAGGGGGTGGACTAGCCCCCAATGAGCAGTTCTTC. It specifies CASSLGGGLAPNEQFF.

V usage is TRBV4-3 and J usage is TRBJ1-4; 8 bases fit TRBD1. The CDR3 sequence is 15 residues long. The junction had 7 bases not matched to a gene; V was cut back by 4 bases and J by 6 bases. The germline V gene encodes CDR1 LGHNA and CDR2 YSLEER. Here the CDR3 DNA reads TGCGCCAGCAGCCGCACGCAGGGGGCCGATGAAAAACTGTTTTTT. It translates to CASSRTQGADEKLFF.

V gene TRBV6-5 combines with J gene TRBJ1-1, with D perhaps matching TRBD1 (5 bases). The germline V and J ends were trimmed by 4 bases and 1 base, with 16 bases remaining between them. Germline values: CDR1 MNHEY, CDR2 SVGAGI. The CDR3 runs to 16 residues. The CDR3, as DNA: TGTGCCAGCAGTTCACCCCCGACCCAGGGGAACACTGAAGCTTTCTTT. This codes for CASSSPPTQGNTEAFF.

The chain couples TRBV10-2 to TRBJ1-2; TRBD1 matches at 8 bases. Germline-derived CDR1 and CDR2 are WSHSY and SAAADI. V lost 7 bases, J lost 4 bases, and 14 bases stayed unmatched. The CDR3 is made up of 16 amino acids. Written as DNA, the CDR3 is TGCGCCAGCAATGCACAGGGGGACCCGGTGGCCTATGGCTACACCTTC. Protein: CASNAQGDPVAYGYTF.

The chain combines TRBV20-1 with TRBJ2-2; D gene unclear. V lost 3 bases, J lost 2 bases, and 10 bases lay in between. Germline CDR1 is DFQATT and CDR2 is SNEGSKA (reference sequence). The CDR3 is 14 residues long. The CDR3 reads CSASSYRNTGELFF. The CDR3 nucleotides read TGCAGTGCTAGTTCGTACAGAAACACCGGGGAGCTGTTTTTT.

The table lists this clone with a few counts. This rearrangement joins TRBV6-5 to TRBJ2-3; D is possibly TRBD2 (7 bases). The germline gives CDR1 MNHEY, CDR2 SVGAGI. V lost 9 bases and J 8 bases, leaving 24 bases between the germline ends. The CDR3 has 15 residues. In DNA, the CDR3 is TGTGCCAGTAAGCGTAAGGGGGAGGGCCCGGGTACGCAGTATTTT. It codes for CASKRKGEGPGTQYF.

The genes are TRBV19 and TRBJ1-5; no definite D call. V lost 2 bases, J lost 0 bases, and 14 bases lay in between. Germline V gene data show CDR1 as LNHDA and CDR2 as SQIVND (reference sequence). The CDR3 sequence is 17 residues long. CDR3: CASSILGGGYSNQPQHF. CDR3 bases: TGTGCCAGTAGTATACTAGGAGGAGGCTATAGCAATCAGCCCCAGCATTTT.

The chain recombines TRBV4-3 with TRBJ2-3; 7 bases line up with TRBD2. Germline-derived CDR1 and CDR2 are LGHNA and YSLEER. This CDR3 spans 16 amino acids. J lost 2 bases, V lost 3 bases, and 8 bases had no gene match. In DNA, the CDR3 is TGCGCCAGCAGCCATGACGCTAGCGGCCTCACAGATACGCAGTATTTT. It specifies CASSHDASGLTDTQYF.

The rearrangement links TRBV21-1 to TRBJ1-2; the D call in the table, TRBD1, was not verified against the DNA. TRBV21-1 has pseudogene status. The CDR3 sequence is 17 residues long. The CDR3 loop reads CASSFRDMPLWGYGYTF. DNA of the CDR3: TGTGCCAGCAGCTTCCGGGACATGCCGCTGTGGGGCTATGGCTACACCTTC.

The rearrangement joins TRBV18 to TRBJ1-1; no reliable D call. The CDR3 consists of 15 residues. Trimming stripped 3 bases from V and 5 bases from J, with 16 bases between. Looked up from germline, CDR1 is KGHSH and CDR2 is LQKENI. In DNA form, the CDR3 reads TGTGCCAGCTCACCTAGCGGGCTCGCTGGGACTGAAGCTTTCTTT. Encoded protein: CASSPSGLAGTEAFF.